The entry below gives a single T cell receptor beta chain sequence along with its context. The data originate from a study of blood T cell repertoires in COVID-19. Study background: Specimens from acute and convalescent COVID-19 originated in the United States, Italy and Spain. In each case, the material was cDNA or gDNA derived from T cells, B-cell-depleted T cells, or PBMCs.

Study processing details: Researchers report that nucleated cell counts were estimated from reference gene primer amplification. Produced via immunoSEQ multiplex PCR; TCRdb's table is partial and in-frame only. V and J calls and clone size are as listed in that table; D and trimming were resolved from the DNA. This repertoire shows approximately 50,000 clones, about nine tenths found once; its top ten account for around 3.6%. V lost 2 bases and J lost 1; bases outside the gene matches: 1. CDR3 size: 16 residues. Germline V gene lookup returns CDR1 WSHSY and CDR2 SAAADI. The sequenced sample consisted of peripheral blood. The V and J genes are TRBV10-2 and TRBJ2-7, with 14 nucleotides matching TRBD2. The TCR originated in a human donor in a cohort sampled during active COVID-19. The CDR3 reads CASSEGTSGGSYEQYV. The DNA for the CDR3 is TGCGCCAGCAGTGAGGGGACTAGCGGGGGTTCCTACGAGCAGTACGTC.